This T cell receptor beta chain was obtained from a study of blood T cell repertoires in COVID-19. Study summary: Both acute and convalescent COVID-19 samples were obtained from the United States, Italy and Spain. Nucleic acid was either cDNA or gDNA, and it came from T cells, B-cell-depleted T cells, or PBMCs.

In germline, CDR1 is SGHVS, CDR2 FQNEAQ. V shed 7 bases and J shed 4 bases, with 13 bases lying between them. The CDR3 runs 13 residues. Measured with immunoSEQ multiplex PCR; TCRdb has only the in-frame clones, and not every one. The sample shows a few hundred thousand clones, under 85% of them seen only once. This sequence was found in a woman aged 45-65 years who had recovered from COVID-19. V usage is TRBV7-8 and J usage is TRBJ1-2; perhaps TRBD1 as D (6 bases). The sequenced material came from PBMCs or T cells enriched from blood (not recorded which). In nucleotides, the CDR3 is TGTGCCAGCACCCCGGGGGGCGGCTATGGCTACACCTTC. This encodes CASTPGGGYGYTF. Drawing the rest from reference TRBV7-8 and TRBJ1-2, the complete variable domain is GAGVSQSPRYKVAKRGQDVALRCDPISGHVSLFWYQQALGQGPEFLTYFQNEAQLDKSGLPSDRFFAERPEGSVSTLKIQRTQQEDSAVYLCASTPGGGYGYTFGSGTRLTVV.